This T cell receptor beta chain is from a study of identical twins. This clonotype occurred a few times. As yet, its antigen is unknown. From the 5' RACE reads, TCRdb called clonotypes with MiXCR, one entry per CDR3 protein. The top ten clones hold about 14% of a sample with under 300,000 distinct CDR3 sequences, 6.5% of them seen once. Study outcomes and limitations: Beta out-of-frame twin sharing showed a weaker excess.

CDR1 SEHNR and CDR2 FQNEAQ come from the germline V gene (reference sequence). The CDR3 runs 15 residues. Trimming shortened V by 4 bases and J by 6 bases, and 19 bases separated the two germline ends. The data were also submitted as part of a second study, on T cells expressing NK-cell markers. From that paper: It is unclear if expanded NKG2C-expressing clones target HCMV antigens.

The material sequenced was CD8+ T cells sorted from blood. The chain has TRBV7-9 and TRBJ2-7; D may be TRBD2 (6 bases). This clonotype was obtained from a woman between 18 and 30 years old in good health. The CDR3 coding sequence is TGTGCCAGCAGCTCGCGTGGGGAGGTACTAATCGAGCAGTACTTC. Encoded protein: CASSSRGEVLIEQYF.